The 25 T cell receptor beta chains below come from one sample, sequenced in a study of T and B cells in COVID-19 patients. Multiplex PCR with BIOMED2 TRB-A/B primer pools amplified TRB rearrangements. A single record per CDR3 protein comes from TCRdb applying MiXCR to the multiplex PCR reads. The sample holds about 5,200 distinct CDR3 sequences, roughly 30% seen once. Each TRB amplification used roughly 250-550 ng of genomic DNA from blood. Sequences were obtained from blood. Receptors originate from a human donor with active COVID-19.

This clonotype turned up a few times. As DNA, the CDR3 is TGTGCCAGCAGGCGGTCAGCTAGCACAGATACGCAGTATTTT. Encoded protein: CASRRSASTDTQYF. The gene calls are TRBV14 and TRBJ2-3, with D hard to call. In germline, CDR1 is SGHDN, CDR2 FVKESK. This CDR3 contains 14 residues. Trimming stripped 6 bases from V and 0 bases from J, with 10 bases between. Supplemented by reference TRBV14 and TRBJ2-3, the full variable domain reads EAGVTQFPSHSVIEKGQTVTLRCDPISGHDNLYWYRRVMGKEIKFLLHFVKESKQDESGMPNNRFLAERTGGTYSTLKVQPAELEDSGVYFCASRRSASTDTQYFGPGTRLTVL.

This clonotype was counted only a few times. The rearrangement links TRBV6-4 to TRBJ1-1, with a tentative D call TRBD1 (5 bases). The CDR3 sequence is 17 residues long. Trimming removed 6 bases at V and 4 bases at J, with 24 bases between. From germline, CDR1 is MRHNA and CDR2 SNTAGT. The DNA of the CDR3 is TGTGCCAGCAGCTCCCGGCGAGGGGAGGGTCCTGGCACTGAAGCTTTCTTT. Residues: CASSSRRGEGPGTEAFF.

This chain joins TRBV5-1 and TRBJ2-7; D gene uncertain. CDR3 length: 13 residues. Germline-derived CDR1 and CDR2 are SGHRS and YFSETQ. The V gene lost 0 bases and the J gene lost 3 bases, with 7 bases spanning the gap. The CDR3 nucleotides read TGCGCCAGCAGCTTGGTTGACGACTACGAGCAGTACTTC. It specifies CASSLVDDYEQYF.

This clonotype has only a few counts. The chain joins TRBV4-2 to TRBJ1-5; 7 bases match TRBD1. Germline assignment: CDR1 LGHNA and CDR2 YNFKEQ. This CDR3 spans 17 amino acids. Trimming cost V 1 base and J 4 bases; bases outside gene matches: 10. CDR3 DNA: TGTGCCAGCAGCCAAGTAAATCGTCCAGGGGGAAATCAGCCCCAGCATTTT. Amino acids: CASSQVNRPGGNQPQHF.

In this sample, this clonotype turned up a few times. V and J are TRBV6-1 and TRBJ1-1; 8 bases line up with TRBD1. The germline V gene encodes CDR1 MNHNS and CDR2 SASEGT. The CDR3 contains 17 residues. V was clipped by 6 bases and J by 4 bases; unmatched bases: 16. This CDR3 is CASSQQGGIGGFTEAFF. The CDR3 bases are TGTGCCAGCAGCCAACAGGGGGGCATCGGAGGATTCACTGAAGCTTTCTTT.

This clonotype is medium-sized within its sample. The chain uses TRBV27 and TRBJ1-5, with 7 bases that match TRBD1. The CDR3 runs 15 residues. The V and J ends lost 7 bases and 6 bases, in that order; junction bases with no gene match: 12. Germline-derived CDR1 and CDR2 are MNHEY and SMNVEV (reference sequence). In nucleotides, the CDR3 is TGTGCCAGCACCACCAAAACAGGGGTCGGTCAGCCCCAGCATTTT. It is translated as CASTTKTGVGQPQHF.

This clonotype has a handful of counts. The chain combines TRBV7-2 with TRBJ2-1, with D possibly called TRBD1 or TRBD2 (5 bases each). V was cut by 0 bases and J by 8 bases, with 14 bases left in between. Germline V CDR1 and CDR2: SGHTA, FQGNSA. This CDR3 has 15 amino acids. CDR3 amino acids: CASSLALGRGHEQFF. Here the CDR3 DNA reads TGTGCCAGCAGCTTAGCGTTGGGACGGGGACATGAGCAGTTCTTC.

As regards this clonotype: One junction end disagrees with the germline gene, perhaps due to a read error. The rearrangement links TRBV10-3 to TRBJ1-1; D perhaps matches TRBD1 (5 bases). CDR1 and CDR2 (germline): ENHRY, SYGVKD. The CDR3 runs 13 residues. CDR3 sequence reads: CASTQVIYTEAFF. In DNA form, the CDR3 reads TGCGCCAGCACACAGGTTATTTACACTGAAGCTTTCTTT.

CDR3 residues: CASSPQGNTGELFF. DNA for the CDR3: TGTGCCAGCAGCCCGCAGGGGAACACCGGGGAGCTGTTTTTT. The chain combines TRBV7-2 with TRBJ2-2, with D possibly TRBD1 on 5 matching bases. Per the germline V gene, CDR1 is SGHTA and CDR2 is FQGNSA. V was clipped by 5 bases and J by 1 base, with 8 bases between them. The CDR3 consists of 14 residues.

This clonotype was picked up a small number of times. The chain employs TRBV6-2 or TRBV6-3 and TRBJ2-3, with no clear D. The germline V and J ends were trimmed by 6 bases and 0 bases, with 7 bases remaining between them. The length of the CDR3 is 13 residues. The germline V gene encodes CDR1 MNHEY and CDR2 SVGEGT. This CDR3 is CASRSSSTDTQYF. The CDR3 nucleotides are TGTGCCAGCAGATCCTCTAGCACAGATACGCAGTATTTT.

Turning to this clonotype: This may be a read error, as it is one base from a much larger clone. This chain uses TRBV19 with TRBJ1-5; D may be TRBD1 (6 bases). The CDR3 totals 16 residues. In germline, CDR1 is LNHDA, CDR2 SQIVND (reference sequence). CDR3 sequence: CASSARGQSSNKPQHF. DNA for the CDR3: TGTGCCAGTAGTGCCCGGGGGCAGAGCAGCAATAAGCCCCAGCATTTT.

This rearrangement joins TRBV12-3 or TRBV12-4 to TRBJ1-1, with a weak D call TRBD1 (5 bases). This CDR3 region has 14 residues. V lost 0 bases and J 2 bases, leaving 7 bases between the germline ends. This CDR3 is CASSLAGGNTEAFF. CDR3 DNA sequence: TGTGCCAGCAGTTTAGCGGGGGGAAACACTGAAGCTTTCTTT.

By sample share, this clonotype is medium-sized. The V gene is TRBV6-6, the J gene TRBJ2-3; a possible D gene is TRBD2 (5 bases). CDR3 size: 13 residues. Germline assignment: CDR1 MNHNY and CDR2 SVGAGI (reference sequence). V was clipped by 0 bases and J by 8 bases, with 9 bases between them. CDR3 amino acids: CASSYSSGGTQYF. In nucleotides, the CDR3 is TGTGCCAGCAGTTACTCGAGCGGAGGTACGCAGTATTTT.

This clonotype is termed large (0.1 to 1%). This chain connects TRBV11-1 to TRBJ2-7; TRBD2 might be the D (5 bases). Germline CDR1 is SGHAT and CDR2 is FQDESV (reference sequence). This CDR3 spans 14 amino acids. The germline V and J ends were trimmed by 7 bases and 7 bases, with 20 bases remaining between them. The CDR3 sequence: CASKRVALRGEQYF. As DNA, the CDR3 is TGTGCCAGCAAAAGGGTCGCCCTTCGAGGGGAGCAGTACTTC. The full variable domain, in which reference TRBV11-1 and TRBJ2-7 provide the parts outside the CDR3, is EAEVAQSPRYKITEKSQAVAFWCDPISGHATLYWYRQILGQGPELLVQFQDESVVDDSQLPKDRFSAERLKGVDSTLKIQPAELGDSAMYLCASKRVALRGEQYFGPGTRLTVT.

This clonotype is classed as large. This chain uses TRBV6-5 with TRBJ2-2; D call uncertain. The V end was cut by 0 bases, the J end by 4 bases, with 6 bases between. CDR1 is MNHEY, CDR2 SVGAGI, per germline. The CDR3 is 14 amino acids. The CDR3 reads CASSYSRTTGELFF. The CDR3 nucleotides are TGTGCCAGCAGTTACTCTCGAACCACCGGGGAGCTGTTTTTT.

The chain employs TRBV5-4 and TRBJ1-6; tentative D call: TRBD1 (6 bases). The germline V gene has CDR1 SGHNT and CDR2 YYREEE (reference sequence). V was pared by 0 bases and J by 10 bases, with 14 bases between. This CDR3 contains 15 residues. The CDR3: CASSLGGGIGSPLHF. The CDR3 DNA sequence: TGTGCCAGCAGCTTGGGAGGGGGAATTGGGTCACCCCTCCACTTT.

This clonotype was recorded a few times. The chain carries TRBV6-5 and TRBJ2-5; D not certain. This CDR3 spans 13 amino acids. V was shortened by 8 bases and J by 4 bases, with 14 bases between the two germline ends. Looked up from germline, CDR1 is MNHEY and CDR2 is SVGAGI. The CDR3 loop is CASVGLWGETQYF. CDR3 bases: TGTGCCAGCGTCGGTCTTTGGGGAGAGACCCAGTACTTC.

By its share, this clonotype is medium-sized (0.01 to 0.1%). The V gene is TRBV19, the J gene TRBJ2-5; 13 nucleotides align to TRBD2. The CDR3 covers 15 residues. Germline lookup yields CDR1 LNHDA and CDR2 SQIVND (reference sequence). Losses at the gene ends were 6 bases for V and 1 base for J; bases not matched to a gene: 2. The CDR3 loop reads CASRRLAGGQETQYF. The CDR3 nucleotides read TGTGCCAGTAGACGACTAGCGGGGGGCCAAGAGACCCAGTACTTC.

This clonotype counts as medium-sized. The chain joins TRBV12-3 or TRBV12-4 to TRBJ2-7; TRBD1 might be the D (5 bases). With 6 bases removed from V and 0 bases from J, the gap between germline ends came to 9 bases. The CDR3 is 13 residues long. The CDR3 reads CASRPTGSYEQYF. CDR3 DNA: TGTGCCAGCAGGCCCACAGGCTCCTACGAGCAGTACTTC.

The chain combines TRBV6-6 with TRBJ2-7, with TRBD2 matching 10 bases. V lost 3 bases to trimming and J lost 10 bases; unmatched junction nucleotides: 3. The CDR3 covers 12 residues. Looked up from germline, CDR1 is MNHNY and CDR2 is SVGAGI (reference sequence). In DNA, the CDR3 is TGTGCCAGCAGTTATCTAGCGGGAGAACAGTACTTC. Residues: CASSYLAGEQYF.

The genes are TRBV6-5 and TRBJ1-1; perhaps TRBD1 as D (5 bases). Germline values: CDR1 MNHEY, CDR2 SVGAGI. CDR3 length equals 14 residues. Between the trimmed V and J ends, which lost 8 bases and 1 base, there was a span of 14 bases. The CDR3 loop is CASCETAWNTEAFF. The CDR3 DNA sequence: TGTGCCAGCTGCGAGACAGCGTGGAACACTGAAGCTTTCTTT.

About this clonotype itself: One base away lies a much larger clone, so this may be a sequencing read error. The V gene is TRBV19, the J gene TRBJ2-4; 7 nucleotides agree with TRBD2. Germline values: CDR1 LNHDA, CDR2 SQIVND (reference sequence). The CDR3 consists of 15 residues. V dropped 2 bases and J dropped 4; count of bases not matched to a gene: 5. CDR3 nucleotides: TGTGCCAGTAGTATACTAGCGGATCCTAAAAACATTCAGTACTTC. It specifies CASSILADPKNIQYF. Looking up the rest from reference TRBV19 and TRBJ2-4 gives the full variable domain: DGGITQSPKYLFRKEGQNVTLSCEQNLNHDAMYWYRQDPGQGLRLIYYSQIVNDFQKGDIAEGYSVSREKKESFPLTVTSAQKNPTAFYLCASSILADPKNIQYFGAGTRLSVL.

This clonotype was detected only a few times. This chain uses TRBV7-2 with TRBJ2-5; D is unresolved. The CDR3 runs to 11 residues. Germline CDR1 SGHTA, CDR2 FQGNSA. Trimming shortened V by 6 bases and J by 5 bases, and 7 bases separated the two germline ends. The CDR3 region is CASRQWETQYF. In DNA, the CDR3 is TGTGCCAGCAGGCAATGGGAGACCCAGTACTTC.

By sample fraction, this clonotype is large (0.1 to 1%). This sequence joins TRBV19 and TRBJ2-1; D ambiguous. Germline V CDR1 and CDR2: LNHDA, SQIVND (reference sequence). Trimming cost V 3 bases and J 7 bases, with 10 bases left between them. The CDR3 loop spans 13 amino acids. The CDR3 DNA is TGTGCCAGTAGTATCACAAGGTCAAATGAGCAGTTCTTC. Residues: CASSITRSNEQFF. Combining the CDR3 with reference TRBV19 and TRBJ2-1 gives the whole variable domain DGGITQSPKYLFRKEGQNVTLSCEQNLNHDAMYWYRQDPGQGLRLIYYSQIVNDFQKGDIAEGYSVSREKKESFPLTVTSAQKNPTAFYLCASSITRSNEQFFGPGTRLTVL.

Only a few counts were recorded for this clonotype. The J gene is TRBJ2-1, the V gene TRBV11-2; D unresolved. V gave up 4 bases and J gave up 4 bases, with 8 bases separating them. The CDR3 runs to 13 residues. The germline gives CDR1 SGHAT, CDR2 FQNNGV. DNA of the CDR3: TGTGCCAGCAGCTCGGATAGATACAATGAGCAGTTCTTC. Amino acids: CASSSDRYNEQFF.